Below are 17 T cell receptor beta chains sequenced from a single sample in a study of T cells in Graves' hyperthyroidism and ophthalmopathy (dated by TCRdb to about 2019). Libraries came from multiplex PCR. TCRdb names Illumina HiSeq 2000 as the instrument used. Amplification of TCR beta CDR3 regions was carried out from RNA transcripts. The TCR CDR3 was subjected to a first round of RT-PCR using the HTBI primer set and the Qiagen OneStep RT-PCR kit. Through fastp at Q25 and MiXCR, TCRdb rebuilt clones from the public reads, retaining in-frame beta chains. Merged by CDR3 protein, the rows form single entries marked with the most common genes and DNA. The sample has 530,000 or so distinct CDR3 sequences on record, approximately 17% of them singletons. The ten largest account for under 20% of the sample. The sequenced material came from blood. These receptors were obtained from a woman between 18 and 29 years old with Graves' ophthalmopathy.

A word on this clonotype: With a much larger clone just one base away, this may be a read error. The chain recombines TRBV12-3 or TRBV12-4 with TRBJ2-2; maybe TRBD1 (5 bases). The CDR3 runs 13 residues. Trimming pared 11 bases from V and 6 bases from J, leaving 16 bases between. Here the CDR3 DNA reads TGTGCCGGCACCCCCTCAGGGTCCGGGGAGCTGTTTTTT. It specifies CAGTPSGSGELFF.

This clonotype has a handful of counts. The rearrangement links TRBV7-8 to TRBJ2-5, with unresolved D. The CDR3 extends over 16 amino acids. The V and J ends lost 5 bases and 2 bases respectively, with 18 bases between them. The germline gives CDR1 SGHVS, CDR2 FQNEAQ. The CDR3 region is CASSSLEGRRQETQYF. The CDR3 nucleotides read TGTGCCAGCAGCAGCTTAGAAGGCCGCAGGCAAGAGACCCAGTACTTC.

The chain joins TRBV4-1 to TRBJ1-3, with D possibly matching TRBD1 (5 bases). The ends were cut back, 3 bases at V and 0 bases at J, with 12 bases in the middle. The CDR3 totals 16 residues. The V gene's germline CDR1 is MGHRA and CDR2 YSYEKL. CDR3 sequence reads: CASSQGRASSGNTIYF. The CDR3 DNA reads TGCGCCAGCAGCCAGGGCAGGGCTTCCTCTGGAAACACCATATATTTT.

This clonotype was seen only a few times. The chain couples TRBV3-1 to TRBJ2-2; 7 nucleotides line up with TRBD2. The CDR3 is 18 amino acids. The V gene's germline CDR1 is LGHDT and CDR2 YNNKEL (reference sequence). V shed 0 bases and J 2 bases; nucleotides not matched to a gene: 9. CDR3 region: CASSQDLAREGNTGELFF. In DNA form, the CDR3 reads TGTGCCAGCAGCCAAGATCTTGCAAGGGAGGGTAACACCGGGGAGCTGTTTTTT.

This clonotype was seen at least ten times. The chain uses TRBV7-3 and TRBJ2-1; 8 bases align to TRBD2. After removal of 5 bases from V and 2 bases from J, the junction contained 8 bases not matched to a gene. The CDR3 length is 16 residues. The V gene's germline CDR1 is SGHTA and CDR2 FQGTGA. CDR3 in DNA: TGTGCCAGCAGCCTCAATGCGCGGGGGGCCTACAATGAGCAGTTCTTC. Translated: CASSLNARGAYNEQFF.

This clonotype came up a few times. The chain carries TRBV24-1 and TRBJ2-2, with D possibly TRBD1 on 5 matching bases. This CDR3 has 14 amino acids. The V and J ends lost 3 bases and 3 bases respectively, with 7 bases between them. Per germline, CDR1 KGHDR and CDR2 SFDVKD. CDR3 in amino acids: CATSDGAHTGELFF. The DNA of the CDR3 is TGTGCCACCAGTGATGGGGCCCACACCGGGGAGCTGTTTTTT.

The chain uses TRBV7-2 and TRBJ1-2; D is undetermined. The CDR3 covers 15 residues. V shed 8 bases and J shed 2 bases, with 18 bases lying between them. Germline values: CDR1 SGHTA, CDR2 FQGNSA. The CDR3 DNA is TGTGCCAGCGGCTCAGAGGCGGTTGAGAACTATGGCTACACCTTC. It yields the protein CASGSEAVENYGYTF.

This clonotype came up many times. The chain uses TRBV5-8 and TRBJ2-3, with TRBD2 as a possible D gene (6 bases). V was shortened by 8 bases and J by 0 bases, with 19 bases between the two germline ends. CDR1 is SGHTS and CDR2 is YDEGEE in the germline V gene. The CDR3 extends over 16 amino acids. The CDR3 DNA sequence: TGTGCCAGTAGCCGAGCCGGCGGGAAAAGCACAGATACGCAGTATTTT. It specifies CASSRAGGKSTDTQYF.

This clonotype was seen at least ten times. The rearrangement links TRBV29-1 to TRBJ1-1, with a weak D call TRBD1 (5 bases). With 6 bases removed from V and 6 bases from J, the gap between germline ends came to 20 bases. CDR1 is SQVTM, CDR2 ANQGSEA, per germline. The CDR3 extends over 14 amino acids. Here the CDR3 reads CSVIGRDGGAEAFF. The CDR3 nucleotides are TGCAGCGTCATCGGAAGGGACGGGGGGGCTGAAGCTTTCTTT.

The chain links TRBV7-9 to TRBJ2-3; 13 bases are shared with TRBD2. Germline V gene data show CDR1 as SEHNR and CDR2 as FQNEAQ (reference sequence). CDR3 size: 15 residues. The V and J ends lost 4 bases and 6 bases, in that order; junction bases with no gene match: 4. CDR3 loop: CASSYGLAGVDTQYF. CDR3 bases: TGTGCCAGCAGCTACGGACTAGCGGGAGTGGATACGCAGTATTTT.

This clonotype was detected ten times or more. The chain recombines TRBV7-8 with TRBJ1-1; D might be TRBD1 (5 bases). Germline V gives CDR1 SGHVS, CDR2 FQNEAQ. V was clipped by 7 bases and J by 0 bases, with 24 bases between them. This CDR3 has 18 amino acids. CDR3 coding DNA: TGTGCCAGCACACTCATGGTTCCAGGGCCCTTGATGAACACTGAAGCTTTCTTT. It specifies CASTLMVPGPLMNTEAFF. The variable domain in full, with the rest retrieved from reference TRBV7-8 and TRBJ1-1, is GAGVSQSPRYKVAKRGQDVALRCDPISGHVSLFWYQQALGQGPEFLTYFQNEAQLDKSGLPSDRFFAERPEGSVSTLKIQRTQQEDSAVYLCASTLMVPGPLMNTEAFFGQGTRLTVV.

To note about this clonotype: This could be a read error, since a much larger clone is one nucleotide away. The rearrangement uses TRBV11-3 and TRBJ1-2; D remains unclear. The CDR3 has 13 amino acids. Germline CDR1 and CDR2: SGHNT and YENEEA. The CDR3 nucleotides are TGTGCCAGCAGCTTCGACCAGAATTATGGCTACGCCTTC. Protein: CASSFDQNYGYAF.

This clonotype was counted between two and nine times. At one end the junction does not follow the germline gene, possibly because of a read error. The genes are TRBV6-2 or TRBV6-3 and TRBJ2-5; 9 bases line up with TRBD1. Looked up from germline, CDR1 is MNHEY and CDR2 is SVGEGT. This CDR3 comprises 18 residues. The CDR3 DNA sequence: TGTGCCACCAGTCCGACTATTTCTACAGGGGGCGTCGGTGAGACCCAGTACTTC. It translates to CATSPTISTGGVGETQYF.

The J gene is TRBJ2-1, the V gene TRBV29-1; perhaps TRBD2 as D (5 bases). The CDR3 totals 13 residues. Trimming removed 3 bases at V and 2 bases at J, with 8 bases between. CDR1 and CDR2 from the germline V gene are SQVTM and ANQGSEA. CDR3 DNA sequence: TGCAGCGTTGAGGACTCCCCCTACAATGAGCAGTTCTTC. Translated, it gives CSVEDSPYNEQFF.

Concerning this clonotype: At one end the junction does not follow the germline gene, possibly because of a read error. The rearrangement uses TRBV9 and TRBJ2-2; 9 bases fit TRBD2. The CDR3 is 15 amino acids. Germline values: CDR1 SGDLS, CDR2 YYNGEE. CDR3 amino acids: CAGSEGLALAGELFF. DNA for the CDR3: TGTGCCGGCAGCGAGGGACTAGCCCTAGCCGGGGAGCTGTTTTTT.

This clonotype came up a few times. This sequence joins TRBV19 and TRBJ1-5; no clear D gene. CDR1 and CDR2 from the germline V gene are LNHDA and SQIVND (reference sequence). This CDR3 spans 16 amino acids. V lost 0 bases and J 5 bases, leaving 14 bases between the germline ends. This CDR3 reads CASSIDLTVFYQPQHF. The CDR3 DNA reads as TGTGCCAGTAGTATAGATCTAACAGTTTTTTATCAGCCCCAGCATTTT.

This clonotype was counted a few times. The chain couples TRBV19 to TRBJ1-4; the D gene is possibly TRBD1 (5 bases). The CDR3 has 14 residues. V gave up 6 bases and J gave up 0 bases, with 8 bases separating them. CDR1 is LNHDA and CDR2 is SQIVND in the germline V gene (reference sequence). CDR3 coding DNA: TGTGCCAGTAGCGACAGATCAACTAATGAAAAACTGTTTTTT. Amino acids: CASSDRSTNEKLFF.